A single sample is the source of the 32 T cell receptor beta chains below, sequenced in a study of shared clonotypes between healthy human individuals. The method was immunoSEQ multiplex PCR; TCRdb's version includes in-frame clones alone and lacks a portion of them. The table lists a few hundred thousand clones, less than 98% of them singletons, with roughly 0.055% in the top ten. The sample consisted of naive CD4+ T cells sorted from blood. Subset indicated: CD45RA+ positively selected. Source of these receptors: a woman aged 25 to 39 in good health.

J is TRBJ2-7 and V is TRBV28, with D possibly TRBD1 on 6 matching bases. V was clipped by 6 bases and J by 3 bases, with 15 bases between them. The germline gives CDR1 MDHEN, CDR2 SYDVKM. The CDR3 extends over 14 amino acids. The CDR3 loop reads CASRGTQRRYEQYF. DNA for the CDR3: TGTGCCAGCAGAGGGACACAGAGACGCTACGAGCAGTACTTC.

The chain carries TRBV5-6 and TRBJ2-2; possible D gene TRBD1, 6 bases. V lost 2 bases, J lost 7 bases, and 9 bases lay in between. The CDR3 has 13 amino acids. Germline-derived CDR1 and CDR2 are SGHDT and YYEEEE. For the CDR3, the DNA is TGTGCCAGCAGCTTCTACAGGGTCGGGGAGCTGTTTTTT. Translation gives CASSFYRVGELFF. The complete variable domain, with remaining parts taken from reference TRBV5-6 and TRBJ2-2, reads DAGVTQSPTHLIKTRGQQVTLRCSPKSGHDTVSWYQQALGQGPQFIFQYYEEEERQRGNFPDRFSGHQFPNYSSELNVNALLLGDSALYLCASSFYRVGELFFGEGSRLTVL.

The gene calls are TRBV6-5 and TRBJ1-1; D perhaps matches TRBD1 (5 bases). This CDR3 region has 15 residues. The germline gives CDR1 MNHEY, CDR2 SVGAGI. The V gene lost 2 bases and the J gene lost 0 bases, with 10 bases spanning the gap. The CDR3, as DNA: TGTGCCAGCAGTTACACGACAGCTATGAACACTGAAGCTTTCTTT. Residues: CASSYTTAMNTEAFF.

The CDR3 DNA follows: TGTGCCAGCAGTTCTCTTCGGACGGTCCCCTACGAGCAGTACTTC. It specifies CASSSLRTVPYEQYF. This chain connects TRBV27 to TRBJ2-7; D not resolved. V was trimmed by 4 bases and J by 2 bases, leaving 15 bases between them. Germline CDR1 reads MNHEY; CDR2 reads SMNVEV (reference sequence). The CDR3 extends over 15 amino acids.

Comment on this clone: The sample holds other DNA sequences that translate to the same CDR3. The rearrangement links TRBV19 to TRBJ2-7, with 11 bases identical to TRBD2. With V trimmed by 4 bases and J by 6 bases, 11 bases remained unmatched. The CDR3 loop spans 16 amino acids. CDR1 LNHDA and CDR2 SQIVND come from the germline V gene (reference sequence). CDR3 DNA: TGTGCCAGTAGTAGCTCTAGCGGGAGGTCTACGAGCGAGCAGTACTTC. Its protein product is CASSSSSGRSTSEQYF. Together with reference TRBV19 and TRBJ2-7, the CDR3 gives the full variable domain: DGGITQSPKYLFRKEGQNVTLSCEQNLNHDAMYWYRQDPGQGLRLIYYSQIVNDFQKGDIAEGYSVSREKKESFPLTVTSAQKNPTAFYLCASSSSSGRSTSEQYFGPGTRLTVT.

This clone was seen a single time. CDR3 sequence reads: CASSFYSGNEQFF. In nucleotides, the CDR3 is TGTGCCAGCAGCTTTTATAGCGGGAATGAGCAGTTCTTC. The rearrangement links TRBV11-3 to TRBJ2-1, with 7 bases lining up with TRBD2. This CDR3 contains 13 residues. The germline gives CDR1 SGHNT, CDR2 YENEEA. After removal of 3 bases from V and 7 bases from J, the junction contained 3 bases not matched to a gene.

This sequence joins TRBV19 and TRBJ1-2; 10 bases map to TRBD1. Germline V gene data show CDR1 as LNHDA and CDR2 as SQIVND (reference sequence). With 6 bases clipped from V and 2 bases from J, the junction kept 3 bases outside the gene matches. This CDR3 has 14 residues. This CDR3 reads CASSPTGGNYGYTF. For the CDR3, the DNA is TGTGCCAGTAGCCCGACAGGGGGCAACTATGGCTACACCTTC.

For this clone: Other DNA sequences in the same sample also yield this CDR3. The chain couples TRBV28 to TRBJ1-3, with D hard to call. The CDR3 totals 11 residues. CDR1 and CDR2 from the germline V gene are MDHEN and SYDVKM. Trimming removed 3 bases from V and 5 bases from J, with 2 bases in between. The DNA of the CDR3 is TGTGCCAGCAGTTTGAGAAACACCATATATTTT. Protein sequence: CASSLRNTIYF. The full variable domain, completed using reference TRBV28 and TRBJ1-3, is DVKVTQSSRYLVKRTGEKVFLECVQDMDHENMFWYRQDPGLGLRLIYFSYDVKMKEKGDIPEGYSVSREKKERFSLILESASTNQTSMYLCASSLRNTIYFGEGSWLTVV.

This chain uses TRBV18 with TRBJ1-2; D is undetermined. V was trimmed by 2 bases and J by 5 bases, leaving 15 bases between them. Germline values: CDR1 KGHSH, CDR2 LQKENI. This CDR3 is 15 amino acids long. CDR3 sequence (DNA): TGTGCCAGCTCACCAAATTTCGAACAGCCTTATGGCTACACCTTC. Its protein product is CASSPNFEQPYGYTF. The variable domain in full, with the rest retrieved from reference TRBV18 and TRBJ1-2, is NAGVMQNPRHLVRRRGQEARLRCSPMKGHSHVYWYRQLPEEGLKFMVYLQKENIIDESGMPKERFSAEFPKEGPSILRIQQVVRGDSAAYFCASSPNFEQPYGYTFGSGTRLTVV.

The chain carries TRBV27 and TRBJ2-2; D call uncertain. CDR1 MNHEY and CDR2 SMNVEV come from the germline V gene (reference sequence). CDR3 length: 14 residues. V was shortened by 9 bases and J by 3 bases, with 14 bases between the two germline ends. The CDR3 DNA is TGTGCCAGTCGTGTAAGGTCATACACCGGGGAGCTGTTTTTT. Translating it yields CASRVRSYTGELFF.

The CDR3 coding sequence is TGTGCCAGCAGCGGACCCGGGACTAGCGGCTACGAGCAGTACTTC. Protein sequence: CASSGPGTSGYEQYF. This rearrangement joins TRBV9 to TRBJ2-7; 11 bases are shared with TRBD2. Per the germline V gene, CDR1 is SGDLS and CDR2 is YYNGEE. V lost 3 bases, J lost 3 bases, and 5 bases stayed unmatched. There are 15 residues in the CDR3.

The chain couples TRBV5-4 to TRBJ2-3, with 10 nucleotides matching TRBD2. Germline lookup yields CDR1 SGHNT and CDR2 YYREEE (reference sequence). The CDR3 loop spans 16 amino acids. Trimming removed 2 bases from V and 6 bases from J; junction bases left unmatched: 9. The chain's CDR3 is CASSFPAGGRGDTQYF. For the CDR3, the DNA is TGTGCCAGCAGCTTCCCAGCGGGAGGGAGGGGGGATACGCAGTATTTT.

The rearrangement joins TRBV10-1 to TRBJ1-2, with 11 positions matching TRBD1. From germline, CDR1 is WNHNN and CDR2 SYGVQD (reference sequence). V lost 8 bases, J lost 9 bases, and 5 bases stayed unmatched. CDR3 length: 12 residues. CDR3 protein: CASGRTGGSYTF. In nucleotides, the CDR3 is TGCGCCAGCGGTCGGACAGGGGGCAGCTACACCTTC.

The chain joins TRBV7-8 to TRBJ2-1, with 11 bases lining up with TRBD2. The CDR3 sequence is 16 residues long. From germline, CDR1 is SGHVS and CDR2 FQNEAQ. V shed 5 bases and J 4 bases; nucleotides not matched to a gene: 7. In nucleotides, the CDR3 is TGTGCCAGCAGCCCAAAGGGACTAGCGGATTACAATGAGCAGTTCTTC. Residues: CASSPKGLADYNEQFF.

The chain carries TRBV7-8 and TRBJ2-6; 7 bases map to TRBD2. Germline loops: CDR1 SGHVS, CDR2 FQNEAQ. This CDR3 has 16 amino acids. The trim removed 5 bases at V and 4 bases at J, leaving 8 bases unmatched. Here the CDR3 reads CASSHTGGTGANVLTF. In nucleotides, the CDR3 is TGTGCCAGCAGCCATACCGGGGGGACCGGGGCCAACGTCCTGACTTTC.

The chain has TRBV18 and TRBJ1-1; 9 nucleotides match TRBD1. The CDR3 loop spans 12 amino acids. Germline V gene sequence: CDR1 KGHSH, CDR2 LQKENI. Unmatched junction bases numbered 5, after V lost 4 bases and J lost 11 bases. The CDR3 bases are TGTGCCAGCTCACAGGGACAGGGCTTTGCTTTCTTT. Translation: CASSQGQGFAFF.

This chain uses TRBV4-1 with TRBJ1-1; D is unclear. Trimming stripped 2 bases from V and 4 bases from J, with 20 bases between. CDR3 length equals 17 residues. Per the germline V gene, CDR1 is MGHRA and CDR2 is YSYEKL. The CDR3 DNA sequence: TGCGCCAGCAGCCAAATTCACATGGGTACCCGGGTCACTGAAGCTTTCTTT. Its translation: CASSQIHMGTRVTEAFF.

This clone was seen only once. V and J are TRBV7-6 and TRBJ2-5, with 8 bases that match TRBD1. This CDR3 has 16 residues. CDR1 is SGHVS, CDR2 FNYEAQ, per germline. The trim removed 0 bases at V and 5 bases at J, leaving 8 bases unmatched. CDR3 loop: CASSLARDRGWETQYF. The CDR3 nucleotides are TGTGCCAGCAGCTTAGCGCGTGACAGGGGTTGGGAGACCCAGTACTTC.

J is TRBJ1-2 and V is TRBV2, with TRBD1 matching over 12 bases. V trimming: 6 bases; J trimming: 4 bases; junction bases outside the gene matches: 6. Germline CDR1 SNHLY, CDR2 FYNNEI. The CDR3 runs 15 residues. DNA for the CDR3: TGTGCCAGCAGAAGGGACAGGGGGCAATCCTATGGCTACACCTTC. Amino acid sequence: CASRRDRGQSYGYTF.

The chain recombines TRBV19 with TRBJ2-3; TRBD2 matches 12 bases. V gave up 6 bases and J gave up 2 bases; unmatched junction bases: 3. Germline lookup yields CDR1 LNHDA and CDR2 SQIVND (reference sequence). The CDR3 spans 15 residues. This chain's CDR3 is CASRRLAGDTDTQYF. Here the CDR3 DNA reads TGTGCCAGTAGAAGACTAGCGGGAGACACAGATACGCAGTATTTT.

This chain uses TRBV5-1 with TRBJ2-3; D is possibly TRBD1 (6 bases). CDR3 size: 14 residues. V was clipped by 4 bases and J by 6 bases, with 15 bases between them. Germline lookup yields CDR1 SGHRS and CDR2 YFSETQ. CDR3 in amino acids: CASSANRVEDTQYF. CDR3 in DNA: TGCGCCAGCAGCGCCAACAGGGTTGAGGATACGCAGTATTTT.

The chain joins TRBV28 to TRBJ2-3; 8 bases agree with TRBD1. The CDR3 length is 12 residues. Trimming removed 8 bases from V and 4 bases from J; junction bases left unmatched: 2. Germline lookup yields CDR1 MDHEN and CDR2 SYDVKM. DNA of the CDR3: TGTGCCAGCTCAGGGGGCTCAGATACGCAGTATTTT. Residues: CASSGGSDTQYF.

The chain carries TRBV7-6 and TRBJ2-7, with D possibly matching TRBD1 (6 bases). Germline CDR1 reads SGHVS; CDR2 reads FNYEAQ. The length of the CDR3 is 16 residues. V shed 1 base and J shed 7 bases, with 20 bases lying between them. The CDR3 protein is CASSLGVRDTSGEQYF. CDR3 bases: TGTGCCAGCAGCTTAGGGGTCCGGGACACCTCTGGAGAGCAGTACTTC.

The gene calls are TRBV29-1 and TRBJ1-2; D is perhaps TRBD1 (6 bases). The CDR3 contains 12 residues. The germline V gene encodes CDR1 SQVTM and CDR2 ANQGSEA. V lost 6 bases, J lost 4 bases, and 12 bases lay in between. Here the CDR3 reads CSVPSGVYGYTF. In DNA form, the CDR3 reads TGCAGCGTCCCATCAGGGGTCTATGGCTACACCTTC. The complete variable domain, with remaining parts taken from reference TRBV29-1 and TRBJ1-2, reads SAVISQKPSRDICQRGTSLTIQCQVDSQVTMMFWYRQQPGQSLTLIATANQGSEATYESGFVIDKFPISRPNLTFSTLTVSNMSPEDSSIYLCSVPSGVYGYTFGSGTRLTVV.

CDR3 nucleotide sequence: TGTGCCAGCAGTTCCTCAGCGGGAGGGGTTGGTCGGGAGCAGTACTTC. Its protein product is CASSSSAGGVGREQYF. The genes are TRBV28 and TRBJ2-7, with 10 bases matching TRBD2. V shed 4 bases, J shed 7 bases, and the junction held 13 bases outside the gene matches. Germline values: CDR1 MDHEN, CDR2 SYDVKM. The CDR3 is made up of 16 amino acids.

CDR3 sequence: CSVFSSYGYTF. The CDR3 coding sequence is TGCAGTGTGTTTTCCTCGTATGGCTACACCTTC. The chain links TRBV20-1 to TRBJ1-2, with D hard to call. This CDR3 is 11 amino acids long. With 7 bases removed from V and 5 bases from J, the gap between germline ends came to 11 bases. CDR1 and CDR2 from the germline V gene are DFQATT and SNEGSKA (reference sequence).

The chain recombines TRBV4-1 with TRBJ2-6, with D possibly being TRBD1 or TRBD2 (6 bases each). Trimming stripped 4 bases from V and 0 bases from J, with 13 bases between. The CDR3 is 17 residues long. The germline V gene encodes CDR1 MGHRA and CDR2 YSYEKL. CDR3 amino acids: CASSPGAISSGANVLTF. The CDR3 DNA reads TGCGCCAGCAGCCCGGGGGCGATTAGCTCTGGGGCCAACGTCCTGACTTTC.

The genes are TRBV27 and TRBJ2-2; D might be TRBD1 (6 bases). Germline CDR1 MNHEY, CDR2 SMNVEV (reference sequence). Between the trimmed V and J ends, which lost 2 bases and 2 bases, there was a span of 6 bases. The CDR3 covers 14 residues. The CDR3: CASSLGTNTGELFF. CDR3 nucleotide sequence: TGTGCCAGCAGTTTAGGGACAAACACCGGGGAGCTGTTTTTT.

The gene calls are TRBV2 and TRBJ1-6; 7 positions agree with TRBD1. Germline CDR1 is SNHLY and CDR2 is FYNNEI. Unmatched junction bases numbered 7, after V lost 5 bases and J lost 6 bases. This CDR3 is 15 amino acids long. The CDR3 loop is CASSKQGTGNSPLHF. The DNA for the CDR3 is TGTGCCAGCAGTAAACAGGGGACGGGTAATTCACCCCTCCACTTT. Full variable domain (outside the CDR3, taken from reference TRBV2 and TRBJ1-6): EPEVTQTPSHQVTQMGQEVILRCVPISNHLYFYWYRQILGQKVEFLVSFYNNEISEKSEIFDDQFSVERPDGSNFTLKIRSTKLEDSAMYFCASSKQGTGNSPLHFGNGTRLTVT.

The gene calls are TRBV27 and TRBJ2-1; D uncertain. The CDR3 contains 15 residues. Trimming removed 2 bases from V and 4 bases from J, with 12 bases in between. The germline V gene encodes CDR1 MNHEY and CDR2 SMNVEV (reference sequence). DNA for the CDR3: TGTGCCAGCAGTTTAGACTTCCACCCTTACAATGAGCAGTTCTTC. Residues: CASSLDFHPYNEQFF.

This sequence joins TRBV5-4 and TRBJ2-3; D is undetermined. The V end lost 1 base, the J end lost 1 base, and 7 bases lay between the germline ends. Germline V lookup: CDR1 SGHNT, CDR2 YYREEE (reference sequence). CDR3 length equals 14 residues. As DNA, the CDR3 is TGTGCCAGCAGCTTGAGTCCCCGCACAGATACGCAGTATTTT. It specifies CASSLSPRTDTQYF.

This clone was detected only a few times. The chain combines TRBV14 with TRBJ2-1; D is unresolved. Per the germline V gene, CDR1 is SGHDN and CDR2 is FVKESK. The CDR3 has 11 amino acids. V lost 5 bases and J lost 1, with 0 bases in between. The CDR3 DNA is TGTGCCAGCAGCTCCTACAATGAGCAGTTCTTC. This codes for CASSSYNEQFF.